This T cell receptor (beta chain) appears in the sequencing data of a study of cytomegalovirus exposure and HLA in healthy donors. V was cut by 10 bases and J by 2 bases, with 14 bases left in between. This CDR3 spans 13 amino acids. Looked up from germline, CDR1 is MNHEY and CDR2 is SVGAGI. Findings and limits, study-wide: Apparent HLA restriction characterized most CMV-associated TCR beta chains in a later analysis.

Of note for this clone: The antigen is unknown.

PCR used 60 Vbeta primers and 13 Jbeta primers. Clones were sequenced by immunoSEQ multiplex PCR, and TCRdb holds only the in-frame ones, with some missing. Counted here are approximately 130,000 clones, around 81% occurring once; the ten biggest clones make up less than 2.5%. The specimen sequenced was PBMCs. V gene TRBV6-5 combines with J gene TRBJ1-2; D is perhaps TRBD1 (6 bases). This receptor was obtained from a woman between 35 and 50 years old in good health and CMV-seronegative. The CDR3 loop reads CATKVQGNYGYTF. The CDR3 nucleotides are TGTGCCACCAAAGTCCAGGGGAACTATGGCTACACCTTC.